Listed below are T cell receptor beta chains from one sample, sequenced in a study of T cells in Graves' hyperthyroidism and ophthalmopathy. TCRdb reprocessed the multiplex PCR reads via MiXCR and lists one record per CDR3 protein. The sample includes about 540,000 distinct CDR3 sequences, 40% to 55% of them seen just once. Sequenced: peripheral blood or thyroid tissue (not recorded which). The source of these receptors is a woman aged 18-29 years with Graves' hyperthyroidism. Both conserved end residues are trimmed from each CDR3. The D gene is left open where the match is weak.

>TRBV29-1|TRBD1|11|TRBJ2-7
SVGSGQGDKQY
>TRBV10-3|NA|12|TRBJ1-5
AISESDSNQPQH
>TRBV7-6|TRBD1|15|TRBJ2-7
ASSRVRTGTESYEQY
>TRBV20-1|TRBD1|12|TRBJ2-2
SAHRQGPRGELF
>TRBV15|NA|13|TRBJ1-3
ATSTRDTPGSPAY
>TRBV12-3/TRBV12-4|TRBD1|11|TRBJ1-1
ASSPGQGDEAF
>TRBV11-3|TRBD1|15|TRBJ1-1
ASSLSLLGTVNTEAF
>TRBV28|NA|6|TRBJ1-5
ASSAQH
>TRBV10-3|NA|14|TRBJ1-2
AIRGPGGRVNYGYT
>TRBV20-1|NA|21|TRBJ1-5
SARPVLAGAGGELFYSNQPQH
>TRBV20-1|NA|9|TRBJ2-2
SASSPGELF
>TRBV12-3/TRBV12-4|NA|11|TRBJ1-2
ASTNLAGYGYT
>TRBV20-1|TRBD1|12|TRBJ1-6
SARDRAYNSPLH
>TRBV24-1|NA|16|TRBJ1-3
ASSPLTVRRDSGNTIY
>TRBV15|NA|14|TRBJ1-5
ATSSFRQGRDQPQH
>TRBV5-1|TRBD1|13|TRBJ1-1
ASSSRDRVTTEAF
>TRBV12-3/TRBV12-4|TRBD1|11|TRBJ1-2
ASRRTGDYGYT
>TRBV6-2/TRBV6-3|TRBD1|14|TRBJ1-2
ASSYLEGASYYGYT
>TRBV9|NA|13|TRBJ2-5
ASSGGDGLQETQY
>TRBV2|NA|14|TRBJ2-6
ASSGDRVSGANVLT
>TRBV25-1|NA|13|TRBJ1-1
ASSESIVPNTEAF
>TRBV11-2|NA|10|TRBJ2-7
ASSLIVVEQY
>TRBV3-1|TRBD1|11|TRBJ1-1
ASIGTGRTEAF
>TRBV20-1|TRBD1|12|TRBJ1-1
SASSGGGGTEAF
>TRBV15|NA|11|TRBJ2-7
ATSRGGAGEQY
>TRBV20-1|TRBD1|11|TRBJ1-2
SARRDSFYGYT
>TRBV6-2/TRBV6-3|NA|13|TRBJ1-1
ASSYSSFRGTEAF
>TRBV7-7|NA|11|TRBJ2-1
ASSSLGDNEQF
>TRBV7-3|NA|14|TRBJ2-3
ASSLTRGGLKGTQY
>TRBV7-4|NA|14|TRBJ2-2
ASTRTGGSGPGSCF
>TRBV15|TRBD2|14|TRBJ2-7
ATSRDLETSAYEQY
>TRBV20-1|NA|12|TRBJ2-7
SAKIYRGNYEQY
>TRBV20-1|NA|11|TRBJ1-1
SASFRGGTEAF
>TRBV19|TRBD2|12|TRBJ2-2
ASGRGEDTGELF
>TRBV10-3|TRBD1|10|TRBJ1-3
ARTGLGNTIY
>TRBV29-1|NA|10|TRBJ1-1
SSSTGDTEAF
>TRBV20-1|NA|9|TRBJ1-1
SAPGGNEAF
>TRBV19|NA|10|TRBJ1-2
ASSIYRDGYT
>TRBV20-1|NA|14|TRBJ2-6
SARGQENSGANVLT
>TRBV6-4|TRBD1|10|TRBJ1-1
ARGDRETEAF
>TRBV12-5|NA|10|TRBJ1-1
ASGLETGKAF
>TRBV7-6|TRBD2|16|TRBJ2-1
ASSSPPGGVSSYNEQF
>TRBV2|NA|10|TRBJ1-2
ASFGVLDGYT
>TRBV2|NA|10|TRBJ2-3
ASPGNADTQY
>TRBV29-1|TRBD1|12|TRBJ2-1
SVVGTEGYNEQF
>TRBV7-2|NA|14|TRBJ1-2
ASSPPGRHSGYGYT
>TRBV29-1|TRBD1|13|TRBJ2-7
SVERTGMPHYEQY
>TRBV4-3|NA|12|TRBJ1-2
ASSQGSGNYGYT
>TRBV6-2/TRBV6-3|NA|11|TRBJ2-5
ATTSGVRETQY
>TRBV29-1|NA|10|TRBJ1-1
SSPGTNTEAF
>TRBV2|NA|11|TRBJ2-7
ASSEARAYEQY
>TRBV18|TRBD1|15|TRBJ2-6
ASSPTGSDSGANVLT
>TRBV3-1|NA|11|TRBJ1-4
ASSQTREEKLF
>TRBV10-3|TRBD2|12|TRBJ2-7
AISGYSPGGEQY
>TRBV29-1|NA|12|TRBJ2-7
SVRRGSGDYEQY
>TRBV29-1|NA|12|TRBJ2-7
SVEGGLSSYEQY
>TRBV6-5|NA|13|TRBJ2-7
ASIKFPQDTYEQY
>TRBV3-1|NA|11|TRBJ2-7
ASSQANQYEQY
>TRBV4-1|NA|13|TRBJ2-2
ASSGGRGGTGELF